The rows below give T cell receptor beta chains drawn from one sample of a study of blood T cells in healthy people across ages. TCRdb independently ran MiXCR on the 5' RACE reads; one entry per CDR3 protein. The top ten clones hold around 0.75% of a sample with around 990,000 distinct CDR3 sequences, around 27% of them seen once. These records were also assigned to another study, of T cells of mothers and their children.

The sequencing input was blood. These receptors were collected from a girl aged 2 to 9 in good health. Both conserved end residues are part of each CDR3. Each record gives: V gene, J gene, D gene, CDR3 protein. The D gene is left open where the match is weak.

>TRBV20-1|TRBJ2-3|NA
CSGKAPEQITDTQYF
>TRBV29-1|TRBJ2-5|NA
CSVTLTAQETQYF
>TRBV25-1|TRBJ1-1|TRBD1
CASSSDRAGLAFF
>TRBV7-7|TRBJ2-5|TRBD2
CASSQDPAGWEETQYF
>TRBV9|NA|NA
CASSVDRANEQFF
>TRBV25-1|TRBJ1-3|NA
CASSEGGRILPGNTIYF
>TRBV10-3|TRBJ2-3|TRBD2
CAISSSGPADTQYF
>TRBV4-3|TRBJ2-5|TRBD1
CASSQGTGQGETQYF
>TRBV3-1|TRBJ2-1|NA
CASSQDDGDYNEQFF
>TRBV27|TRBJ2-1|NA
CASSLSVTSMGEQFF
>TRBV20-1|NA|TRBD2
CSARDLAGNNEQFF
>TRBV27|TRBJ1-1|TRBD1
CASSLQGANTEAFF
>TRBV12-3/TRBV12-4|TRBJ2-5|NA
CASRNTGLKETQYF
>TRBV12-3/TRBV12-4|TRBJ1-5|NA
CASSLLVQPQHF
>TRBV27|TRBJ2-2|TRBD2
CASSLAGLAGGSHTGELFF
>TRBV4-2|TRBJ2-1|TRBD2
CASSQDPAGGPDEQFF
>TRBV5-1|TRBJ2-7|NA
CASSLSTGIPYEQYF
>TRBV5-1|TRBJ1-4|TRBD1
CASSLGTAYNEKLFF
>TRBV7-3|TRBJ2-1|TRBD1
CASSYRDRSMDEQLF
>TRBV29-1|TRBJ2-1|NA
CSARGGARYNEQFF
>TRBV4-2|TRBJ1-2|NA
CASRQDKDAQRGYTF
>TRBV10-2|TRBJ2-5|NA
CATGARAQETQYF
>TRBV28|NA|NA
CATQNGEQFF
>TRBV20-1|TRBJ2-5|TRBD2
CSARDFLAGLQETQYF
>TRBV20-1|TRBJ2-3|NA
CSAPAESTDTQYF
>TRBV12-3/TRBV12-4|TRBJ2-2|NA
CASSSGTPNTGELFF
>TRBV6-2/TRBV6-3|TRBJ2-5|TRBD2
CASRGVGLAAKETQYF
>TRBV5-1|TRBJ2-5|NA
CASSFPPEETQYF
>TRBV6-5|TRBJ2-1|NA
CASRQDIVRYNEQFF
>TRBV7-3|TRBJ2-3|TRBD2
CASSQKGLAGDTQYF
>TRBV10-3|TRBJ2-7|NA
CAISDEPDEQYF
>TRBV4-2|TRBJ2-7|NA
CASSQEAVRFPYEQYF
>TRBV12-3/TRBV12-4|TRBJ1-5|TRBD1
CASRGTPGGQPQHF
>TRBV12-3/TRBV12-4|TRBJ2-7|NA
CASTGGTTYEQYF
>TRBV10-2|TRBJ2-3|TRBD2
CASSEMGLGGTDTQYF
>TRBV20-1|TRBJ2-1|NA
CSARGPRDEQFF
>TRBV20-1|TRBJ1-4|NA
CSALRSVNEKLFF
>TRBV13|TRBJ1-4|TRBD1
CASSAGTGSEKLFF
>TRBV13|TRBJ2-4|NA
CASILKGPRKAKNIQYF
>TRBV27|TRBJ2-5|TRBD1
CASSLDRDQETQYF
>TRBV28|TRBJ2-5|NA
CASSYLFPVETQYF
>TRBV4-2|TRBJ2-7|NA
CASSTEGNEQYF
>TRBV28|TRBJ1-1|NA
CAGGGWGEAFF
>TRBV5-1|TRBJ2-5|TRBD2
CASNAGGRPQETQYF
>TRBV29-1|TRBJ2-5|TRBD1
CSELTGGQETQYF
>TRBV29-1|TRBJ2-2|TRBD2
CSVVFSGGHGELFF
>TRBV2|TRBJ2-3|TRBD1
CASSEIGGAETDTQYF
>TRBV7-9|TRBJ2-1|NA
CASSLDGTEQFF
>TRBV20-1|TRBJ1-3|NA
CSAGSSGNTIYF